The rows below give T cell receptor beta chains drawn from one sample of a study of T cells after yellow fever vaccination. From the 5' RACE reads, TCRdb called clonotypes with MiXCR, one entry per CDR3 protein. Of 280,000 or so distinct CDR3 sequences in the sample, approximately 10% were seen once. This material consisted of CD4+ T cells sorted from PBMCs, taken 5 days after the yellow fever booster vaccination. All receptors derive from a man younger than 35 who received the YFV17D yellow fever vaccine. Each CDR3 is given with its conserved first and last residue. Fields, in order: CDR3 protein, CDR3 DNA, J gene, D gene, V gene, clone size. The D gene is left open where the match is weak. Clone size is shown for a subset of rows, as once, few, many or a class of expanded clone.

CDR3aa: CASSYTSGNTDTQYF
CDR3nt: TGTGCCAGCAGTTATACTAGCGGAAACACAGATACGCAGTATTTT
j_gene: TRBJ2-3
d_gene: TRBD2
v_gene: TRBV6-2/TRBV6-3
abundance: -

CDR3aa: CATERAGGGETQYF
CDR3nt: TGTGCCACCGAGAGAGCGGGAGGGGGAGAGACCCAGTACTTC
j_gene: TRBJ2-5
d_gene: TRBD2
v_gene: TRBV24-1
abundance: -

CDR3aa: CSAREEWGNEQFF
CDR3nt: TGCAGTGCTAGAGAGGAATGGGGCAATGAGCAGTTCTTC
j_gene: TRBJ2-1
d_gene: -
v_gene: TRBV20-1
abundance: few

CDR3aa: CASSSLRLAVSKNIQYF
CDR3nt: TGTGCCAGCAGTTCCCTAAGACTAGCGGTTTCCAAAAACATTCAGTACTTC
j_gene: TRBJ2-4
d_gene: TRBD2
v_gene: TRBV11-2
abundance: -

CDR3aa: CSARGGAGTEAFF
CDR3nt: TGCAGTGCTAGAGGGGGGGCTGGCACTGAAGCTTTCTTT
j_gene: TRBJ1-1
d_gene: -
v_gene: TRBV20-1
abundance: -

CDR3aa: CASSLRGASFYGYTF
CDR3nt: TGTGCCAGCAGTTTAAGGGGGGCGAGTTTCTATGGCTACACCTTC
j_gene: TRBJ1-2
d_gene: -
v_gene: TRBV12-3/TRBV12-4
abundance: few

CDR3aa: CASSLAGGSRIYEQYF
CDR3nt: TGCGCCAGCAGCTTGGCCGGGGGTAGTCGGATCTACGAGCAGTACTTC
j_gene: TRBJ2-7
d_gene: -
v_gene: TRBV5-1
abundance: many

CDR3aa: CAISESGSGNTIYF
CDR3nt: TGTGCCATCAGTGAAAGTGGCTCTGGAAACACCATATATTTT
j_gene: TRBJ1-3
d_gene: -
v_gene: TRBV10-3
abundance: few

CDR3aa: CATSGSPAIEQFF
CDR3nt: TGTGCCACCAGTGGTTCGCCCGCTATTGAGCAGTTCTTC
j_gene: TRBJ2-1
d_gene: -
v_gene: TRBV24-1
abundance: -

CDR3aa: CASSSLGLSYGYTF
CDR3nt: TGTGCCAGCAGCTCCTTGGGCCTGTCCTATGGCTACACCTTC
j_gene: TRBJ1-2
d_gene: -
v_gene: TRBV5-5
abundance: -

CDR3aa: CATSLGRNPEAFF
CDR3nt: TGTGCCACCAGCCTTGGGCGGAACCCTGAAGCTTTCTTT
j_gene: TRBJ1-1
d_gene: -
v_gene: TRBV15
abundance: few

CDR3aa: CASSRSVEETQYF
CDR3nt: TGTGCCAGCTCACGGTCGGTCGAAGAGACCCAGTACTTC
j_gene: TRBJ2-5
d_gene: -
v_gene: TRBV18
abundance: many

CDR3aa: CSARRRYGYTF
CDR3nt: TGCAGTGCCAGACGTCGGTATGGCTACACCTTC
j_gene: TRBJ1-2
d_gene: -
v_gene: TRBV20-1
abundance: -

CDR3aa: CSAAKGGGATEQFF
CDR3nt: TGCAGTGCTGCAAAGGGCGGGGGGGCCACTGAGCAGTTCTTC
j_gene: TRBJ2-1
d_gene: TRBD2
v_gene: TRBV20-1
abundance: many

CDR3aa: CASSQGTGGGSWRDEKLFF
CDR3nt: TGCGCCAGCAGCCAAGGGACAGGGGGCGGCTCATGGCGCGATGAAAAACTGTTTTTT
j_gene: TRBJ1-4
d_gene: TRBD1
v_gene: TRBV4-3
abundance: -

CDR3aa: CASSPEGRGSNQPQHF
CDR3nt: TGTGCCAGCAGCCCTGAGGGCAGGGGAAGCAATCAGCCCCAGCATTTT
j_gene: TRBJ1-5
d_gene: -
v_gene: TRBV7-9
abundance: -

CDR3aa: CASSEITGRGNTGELFF
CDR3nt: TGTGCCAGCAGCGAGATTACTGGTCGGGGGAACACCGGGGAGCTGTTTTTT
j_gene: TRBJ2-2
d_gene: -
v_gene: TRBV5-6
abundance: -

CDR3aa: CASSLVFRSGYKGDTQYF
CDR3nt: TGTGCCAGCAGCTTAGTCTTTAGGAGCGGCTATAAGGGAGATACGCAGTATTTT
j_gene: TRBJ2-3
d_gene: -
v_gene: TRBV7-2
abundance: -

CDR3aa: CASSVYAGELFF
CDR3nt: TGTGCCAGCAGCGTTTATGCCGGGGAGCTGTTTTTT
j_gene: TRBJ2-2
d_gene: -
v_gene: TRBV9
abundance: many

CDR3aa: CSSRQGGMDTEAFF
CDR3nt: TGCAGCTCCCGACAGGGCGGTATGGACACTGAAGCTTTCTTT
j_gene: TRBJ1-1
d_gene: TRBD1
v_gene: TRBV29-1
abundance: -

CDR3aa: CASRPQLAKNIQYF
CDR3nt: TGTGCCAGCAGGCCACAGCTAGCCAAAAACATTCAGTACTTC
j_gene: TRBJ2-4
d_gene: -
v_gene: TRBV6-5
abundance: many

CDR3aa: CASSWNRLPNYGYTF
CDR3nt: TGTGCCAGCAGCTGGAACAGGCTTCCTAACTATGGCTACACCTTC
j_gene: TRBJ1-2
d_gene: -
v_gene: TRBV7-9
abundance: -

CDR3aa: CASSEGRNYGYTF
CDR3nt: TGTGCCAGCAGTGAAGGAAGAAACTATGGCTACACCTTC
j_gene: TRBJ1-2
d_gene: -
v_gene: TRBV6-1
abundance: few

CDR3aa: CSVVGQGSGETQYF
CDR3nt: TGCAGCGTTGTCGGACAGGGTTCCGGCGAGACCCAGTACTTC
j_gene: TRBJ2-5
d_gene: TRBD1
v_gene: TRBV29-1
abundance: few

CDR3aa: CASSARTGIAIQYF
CDR3nt: TGTGCCAGCAGCGCTAGGACAGGGATAGCCATTCAGTACTTC
j_gene: TRBJ2-4
d_gene: TRBD1
v_gene: TRBV3-1
abundance: few

CDR3aa: CASKTGLVTDTQYF
CDR3nt: TGTGCCAGCAAGACCGGACTCGTTACAGATACGCAGTATTTT
j_gene: TRBJ2-3
d_gene: -
v_gene: TRBV6-5
abundance: few

CDR3aa: CSARSTGTGWPGYTF
CDR3nt: TGCAGTGCTAGATCAACCGGGACAGGGTGGCCTGGCTACACCTTC
j_gene: TRBJ1-2
d_gene: TRBD1
v_gene: TRBV20-1
abundance: few

CDR3aa: CAWTSTGAGGTGELFF
CDR3nt: TGTGCCTGGACCAGTACGGGGGCCGGGGGCACCGGGGAGCTGTTTTTT
j_gene: TRBJ2-2
d_gene: -
v_gene: TRBV30
abundance: few

CDR3aa: CASSPIGGKETQYF
CDR3nt: TGTGCCAGCAGCCCAATCGGGGGGAAGGAGACCCAGTACTTC
j_gene: TRBJ2-5
d_gene: TRBD2
v_gene: TRBV6-4
abundance: few

CDR3aa: CASSQARQGADGYTF
CDR3nt: TGCGCCAGCAGCCAAGCACGACAGGGGGCAGATGGCTACACCTTC
j_gene: TRBJ1-2
d_gene: TRBD1
v_gene: TRBV4-1
abundance: few

CDR3aa: CASSPLLPGTEAFF
CDR3nt: TGCGCCAGCAGCCCCCTTTTGCCGGGCACTGAAGCTTTCTTT
j_gene: TRBJ1-1
d_gene: -
v_gene: TRBV5-1
abundance: few